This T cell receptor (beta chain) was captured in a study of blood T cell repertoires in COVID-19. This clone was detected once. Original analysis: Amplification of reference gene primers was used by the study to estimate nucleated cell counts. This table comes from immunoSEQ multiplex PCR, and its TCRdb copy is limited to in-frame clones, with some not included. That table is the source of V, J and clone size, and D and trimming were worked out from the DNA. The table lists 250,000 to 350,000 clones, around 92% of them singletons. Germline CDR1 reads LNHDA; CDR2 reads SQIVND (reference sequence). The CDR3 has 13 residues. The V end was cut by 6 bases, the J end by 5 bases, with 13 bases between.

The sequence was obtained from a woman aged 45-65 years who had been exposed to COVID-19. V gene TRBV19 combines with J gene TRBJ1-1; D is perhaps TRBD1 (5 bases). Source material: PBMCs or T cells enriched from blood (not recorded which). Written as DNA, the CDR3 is TGTGCCAGTAGCGCTCAGACAGTTACTGAAGCTTTCTTT. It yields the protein CASSAQTVTEAFF. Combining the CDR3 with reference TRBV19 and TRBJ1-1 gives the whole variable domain DGGITQSPKYLFRKEGQNVTLSCEQNLNHDAMYWYRQDPGQGLRLIYYSQIVNDFQKGDIAEGYSVSREKKESFPLTVTSAQKNPTAFYLCASSAQTVTEAFFGQGTRLTVV.